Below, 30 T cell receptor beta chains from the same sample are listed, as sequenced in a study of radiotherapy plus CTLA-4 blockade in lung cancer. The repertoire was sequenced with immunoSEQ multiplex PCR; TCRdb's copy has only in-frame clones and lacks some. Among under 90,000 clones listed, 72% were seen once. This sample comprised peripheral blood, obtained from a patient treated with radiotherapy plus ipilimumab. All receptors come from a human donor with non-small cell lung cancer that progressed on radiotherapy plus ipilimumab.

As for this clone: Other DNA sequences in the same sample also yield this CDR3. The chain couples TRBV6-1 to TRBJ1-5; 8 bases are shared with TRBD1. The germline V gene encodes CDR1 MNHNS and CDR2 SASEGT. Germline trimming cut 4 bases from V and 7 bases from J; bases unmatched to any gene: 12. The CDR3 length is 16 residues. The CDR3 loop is CASSGKFAGGGQPQHF. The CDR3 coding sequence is TGTGCCAGCAGTGGGAAGTTCGCAGGGGGCGGGCAGCCCCAGCATTTT.

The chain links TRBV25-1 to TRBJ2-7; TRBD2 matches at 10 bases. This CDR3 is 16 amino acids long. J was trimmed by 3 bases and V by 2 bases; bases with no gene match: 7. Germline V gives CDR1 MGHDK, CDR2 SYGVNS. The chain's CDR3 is CASSEPPVAGGYEQYF. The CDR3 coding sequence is TGTGCCAGCAGTGAACCCCCGGTAGCGGGGGGCTACGAGCAGTACTTC.

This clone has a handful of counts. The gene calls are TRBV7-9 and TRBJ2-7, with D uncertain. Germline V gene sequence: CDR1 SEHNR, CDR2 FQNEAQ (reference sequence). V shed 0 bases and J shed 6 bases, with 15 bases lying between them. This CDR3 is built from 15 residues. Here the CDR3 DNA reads TGTGCCAGCAGCTTAGCGGCCGGATGGGGTCCCGAGCAGTACTTC. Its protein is CASSLAAGWGPEQYF.

The CDR3 region has the DNA TGTGCCAGCAGGTCCGGGACTAGCGGTCCCTACGAGCAGTACTTC. Amino acid sequence: CASRSGTSGPYEQYF. The genes are TRBV6-5 and TRBJ2-7, with TRBD2 matching over 11 bases. Per germline, CDR1 MNHEY and CDR2 SVGAGI. V trimming: 6 bases; J trimming: 2 bases; junction bases outside the gene matches: 6. The CDR3 sequence is 15 residues long.

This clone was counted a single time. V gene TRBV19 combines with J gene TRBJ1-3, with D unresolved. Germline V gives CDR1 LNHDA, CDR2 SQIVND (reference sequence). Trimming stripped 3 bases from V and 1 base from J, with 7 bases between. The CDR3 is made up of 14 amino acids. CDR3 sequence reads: CASSISSSGNTIYF. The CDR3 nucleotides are TGTGCCAGTAGTATTTCGTCGTCTGGAAACACCATATATTTT.

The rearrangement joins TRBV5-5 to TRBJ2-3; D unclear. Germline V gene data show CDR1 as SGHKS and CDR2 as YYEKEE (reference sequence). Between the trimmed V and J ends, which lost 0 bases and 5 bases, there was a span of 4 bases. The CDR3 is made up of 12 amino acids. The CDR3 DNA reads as TGTGCCAGCAGCTTGGGGGAAGATACGCAGTATTTT. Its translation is CASSLGEDTQYF.

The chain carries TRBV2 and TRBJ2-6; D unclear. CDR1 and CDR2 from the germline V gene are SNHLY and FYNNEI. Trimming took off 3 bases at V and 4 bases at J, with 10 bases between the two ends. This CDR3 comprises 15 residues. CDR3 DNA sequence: TGTGCCAGCAGTGACAGTTCCCCCGGGGCCAACGTCCTGACTTTC. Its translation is CASSDSSPGANVLTF.

CDR3 residues: CASSPTPGNEQFF. CDR3 bases: TGTGCCAGTAGTCCCACTCCCGGCAATGAGCAGTTCTTC. The chain employs TRBV19 and TRBJ2-1; D not certain. Between the trimmed V and J ends, which lost 5 bases and 6 bases, there was a span of 11 bases. The CDR3 has 13 amino acids. The V gene's germline CDR1 is LNHDA and CDR2 SQIVND (reference sequence).

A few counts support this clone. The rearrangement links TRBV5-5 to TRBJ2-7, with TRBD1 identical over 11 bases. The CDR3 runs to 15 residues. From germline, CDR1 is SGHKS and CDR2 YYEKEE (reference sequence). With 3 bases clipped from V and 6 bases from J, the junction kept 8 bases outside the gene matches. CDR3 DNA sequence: TGTGCCAGCAGCTACAGGACAGGGGGCCAGGGCGAGCAGTACTTC. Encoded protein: CASSYRTGGQGEQYF.

Written as DNA, the CDR3 is TGCGCCAGCAGCCAAGGGACAGGGGAAACCTGGGGACTGTTTTTT. Protein product: CASSQGTGETWGLFF. The chain recombines TRBV4-1 with TRBJ1-4; 9 bases are shared with TRBD1. From germline, CDR1 is MGHRA and CDR2 YSYEKL. The CDR3 spans 15 residues. With V trimmed by 1 base and J by 13 bases, 10 bases remained unmatched.

The CDR3 sequence is CASSPRRWTAAELNTEAFF. CDR3 DNA: TGTGCCAGCAGCCCGCGCCGGTGGACCGCGGCAGAACTGAACACTGAAGCTTTCTTT. The chain uses TRBV28 and TRBJ1-1; D is ambiguous. Germline-derived CDR1 and CDR2 are MDHEN and SYDVKM. The CDR3 runs to 19 residues. V was clipped by 6 bases and J by 0 bases, with 26 bases between them.

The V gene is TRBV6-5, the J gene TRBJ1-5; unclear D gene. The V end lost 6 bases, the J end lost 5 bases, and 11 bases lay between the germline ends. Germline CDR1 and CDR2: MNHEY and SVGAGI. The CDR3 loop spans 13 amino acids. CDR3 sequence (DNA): TGTGCCAGCAGAAGGGTTATCGATCAGCCCCAGCATTTT. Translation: CASRRVIDQPQHF.

The CDR3 bases are TGTGCCAGCAGCTTAACCCTAGGAGGATACACTGAAGCTTTCTTT. Its translation is CASSLTLGGYTEAFF. The chain combines TRBV7-2 with TRBJ1-1; D not certain. The CDR3 extends over 15 amino acids. The V end lost 2 bases, the J end lost 3 bases, and 13 bases lay between the germline ends. The germline gives CDR1 SGHTA, CDR2 FQGNSA.

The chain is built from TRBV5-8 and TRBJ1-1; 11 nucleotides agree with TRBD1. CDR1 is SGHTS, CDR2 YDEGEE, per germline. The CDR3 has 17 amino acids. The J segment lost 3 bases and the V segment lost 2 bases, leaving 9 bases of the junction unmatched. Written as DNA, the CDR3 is TGTGCCAGCAGCTTTTACCCTGGACAGGGGGCGGACACTGAAGCTTTCTTT. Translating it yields CASSFYPGQGADTEAFF.

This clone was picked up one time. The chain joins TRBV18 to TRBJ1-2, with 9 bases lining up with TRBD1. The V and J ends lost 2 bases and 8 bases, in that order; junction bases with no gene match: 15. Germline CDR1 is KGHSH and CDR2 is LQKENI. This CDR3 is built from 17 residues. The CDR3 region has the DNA TGTGCCAGCTCACCATTCTCAAATAGGGACAGGGCTTCCGGCTACACCTTC. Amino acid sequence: CASSPFSNRDRASGYTF. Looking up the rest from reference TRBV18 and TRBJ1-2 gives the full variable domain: NAGVMQNPRHLVRRRGQEARLRCSPMKGHSHVYWYRQLPEEGLKFMVYLQKENIIDESGMPKERFSAEFPKEGPSILRIQQVVRGDSAAYFCASSPFSNRDRASGYTFGSGTRLTVV.

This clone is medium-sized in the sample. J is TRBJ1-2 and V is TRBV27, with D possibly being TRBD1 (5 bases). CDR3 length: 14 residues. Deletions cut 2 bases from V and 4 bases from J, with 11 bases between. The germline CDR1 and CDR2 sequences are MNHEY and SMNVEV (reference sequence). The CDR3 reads CASSLKGSFYGYTF. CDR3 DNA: TGTGCCAGCAGTTTAAAGGGGTCCTTCTATGGCTACACCTTC.

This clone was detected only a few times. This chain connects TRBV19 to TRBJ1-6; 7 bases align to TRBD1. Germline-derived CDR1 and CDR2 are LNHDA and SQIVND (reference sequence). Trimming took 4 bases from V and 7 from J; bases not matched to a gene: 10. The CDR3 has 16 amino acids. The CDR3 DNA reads TGTGCCAGTAGTAAGGACAGGCAAGGGGGGAATTCACCCCTCCACTTT. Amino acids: CASSKDRQGGNSPLHF.

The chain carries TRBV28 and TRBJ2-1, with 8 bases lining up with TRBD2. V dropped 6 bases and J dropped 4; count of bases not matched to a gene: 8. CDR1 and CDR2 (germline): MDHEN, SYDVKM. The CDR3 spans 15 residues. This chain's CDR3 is CASRGTRNPYNEQFF. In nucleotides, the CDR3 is TGTGCCAGCAGGGGGACTAGAAACCCGTACAATGAGCAGTTCTTC.

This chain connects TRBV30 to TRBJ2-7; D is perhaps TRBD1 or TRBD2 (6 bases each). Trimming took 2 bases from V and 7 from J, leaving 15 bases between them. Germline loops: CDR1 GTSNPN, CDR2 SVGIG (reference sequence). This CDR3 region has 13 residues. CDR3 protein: CAWSPRGLGEQYF. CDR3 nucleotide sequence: TGTGCCTGGAGTCCCAGGGGACTCGGGGAGCAGTACTTC.

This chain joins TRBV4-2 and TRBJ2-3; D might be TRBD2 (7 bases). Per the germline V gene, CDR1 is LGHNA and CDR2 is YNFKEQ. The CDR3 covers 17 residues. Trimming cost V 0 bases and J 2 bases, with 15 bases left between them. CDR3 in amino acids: CASSQDLGRGLTDTQYF. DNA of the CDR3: TGTGCCAGCAGCCAAGATCTGGGGCGGGGGCTCACAGATACGCAGTATTTT.

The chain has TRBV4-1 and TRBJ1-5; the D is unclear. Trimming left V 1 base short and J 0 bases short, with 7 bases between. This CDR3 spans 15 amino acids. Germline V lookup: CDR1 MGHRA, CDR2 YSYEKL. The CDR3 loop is CASSQGAPSNQPQHF. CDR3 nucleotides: TGCGCCAGCAGCCAAGGGGCACCTAGCAATCAGCCCCAGCATTTT.

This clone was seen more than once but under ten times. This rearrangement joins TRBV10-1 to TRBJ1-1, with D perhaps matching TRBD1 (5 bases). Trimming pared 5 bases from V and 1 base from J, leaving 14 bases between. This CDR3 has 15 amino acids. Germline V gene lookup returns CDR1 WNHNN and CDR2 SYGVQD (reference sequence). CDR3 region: CASSLSAGWNTEAFF. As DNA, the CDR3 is TGCGCCAGCAGTCTATCGGCAGGGTGGAACACTGAAGCTTTCTTT.

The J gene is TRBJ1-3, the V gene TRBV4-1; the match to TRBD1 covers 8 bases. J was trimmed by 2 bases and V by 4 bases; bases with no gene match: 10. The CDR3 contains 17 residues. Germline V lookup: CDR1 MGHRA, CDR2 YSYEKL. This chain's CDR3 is CASSPQGGTGPGNTIYF. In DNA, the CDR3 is TGCGCCAGCAGCCCACAGGGGGGGACCGGACCTGGAAACACCATATATTTT.

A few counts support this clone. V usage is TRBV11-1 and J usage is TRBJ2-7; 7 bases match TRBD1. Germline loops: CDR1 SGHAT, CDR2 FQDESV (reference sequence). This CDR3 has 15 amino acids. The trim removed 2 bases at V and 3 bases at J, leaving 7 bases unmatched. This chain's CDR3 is CASSLYRDRSYEQYF. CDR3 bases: TGTGCCAGCAGCTTATATAGGGACAGAAGCTACGAGCAGTACTTC.

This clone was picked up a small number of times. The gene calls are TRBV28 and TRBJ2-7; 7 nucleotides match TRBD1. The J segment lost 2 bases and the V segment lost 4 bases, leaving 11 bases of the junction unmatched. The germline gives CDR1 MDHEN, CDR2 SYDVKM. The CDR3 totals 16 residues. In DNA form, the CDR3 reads TGTGCCAGCAGTTCACCCCTCACAGGGGTTACCTACGAGCAGTACTTC. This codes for CASSSPLTGVTYEQYF.

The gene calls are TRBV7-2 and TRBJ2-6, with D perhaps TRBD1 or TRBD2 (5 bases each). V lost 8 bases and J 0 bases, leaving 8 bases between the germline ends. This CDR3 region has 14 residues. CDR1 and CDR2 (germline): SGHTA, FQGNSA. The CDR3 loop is CASGGNSGANVLTF. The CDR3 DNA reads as TGTGCCAGCGGGGGAAACTCTGGGGCCAACGTCCTGACTTTC.

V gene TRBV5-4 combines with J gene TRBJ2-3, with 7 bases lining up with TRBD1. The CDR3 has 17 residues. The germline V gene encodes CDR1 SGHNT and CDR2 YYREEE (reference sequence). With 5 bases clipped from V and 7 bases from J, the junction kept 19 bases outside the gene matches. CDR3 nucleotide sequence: TGTGCCAGCAGTACCATTCGTCCGGGACAGAGCCTGCATACGCAGTATTTT. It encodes CASSTIRPGQSLHTQYF. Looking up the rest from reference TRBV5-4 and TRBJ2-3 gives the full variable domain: ETGVTQSPTHLIKTRGQQVTLRCSSQSGHNTVSWYQQALGQGPQFIFQYYREEENGRGNFPPRFSGLQFPNYSSELNVNALELDDSALYLCASSTIRPGQSLHTQYFGPGTRLTVL.

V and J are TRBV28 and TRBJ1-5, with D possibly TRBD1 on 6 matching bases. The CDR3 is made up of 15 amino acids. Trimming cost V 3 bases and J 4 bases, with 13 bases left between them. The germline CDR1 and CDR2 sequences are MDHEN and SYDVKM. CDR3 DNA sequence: TGTGCCAGCAGTTTCCCAGGGGTAGTGAATCAGCCCCAGCATTTT. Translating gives CASSFPGVVNQPQHF. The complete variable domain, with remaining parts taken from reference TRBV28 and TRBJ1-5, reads DVKVTQSSRYLVKRTGEKVFLECVQDMDHENMFWYRQDPGLGLRLIYFSYDVKMKEKGDIPEGYSVSREKKERFSLILESASTNQTSMYLCASSFPGVVNQPQHFGDGTRLSIL.

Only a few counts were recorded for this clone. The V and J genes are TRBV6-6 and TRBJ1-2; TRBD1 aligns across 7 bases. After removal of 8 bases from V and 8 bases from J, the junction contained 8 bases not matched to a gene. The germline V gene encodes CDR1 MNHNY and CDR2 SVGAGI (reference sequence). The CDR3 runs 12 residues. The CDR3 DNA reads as TGTGCCAGCCTACAGGGGACATCAGGCTACACCTTC. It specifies CASLQGTSGYTF.

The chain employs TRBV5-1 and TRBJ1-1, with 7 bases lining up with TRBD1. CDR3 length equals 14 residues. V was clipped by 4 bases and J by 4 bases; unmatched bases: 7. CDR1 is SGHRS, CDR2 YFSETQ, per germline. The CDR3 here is CASSDSQGSTEAFF. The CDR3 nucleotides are TGCGCCAGCAGCGACTCACAGGGGAGCACTGAAGCTTTCTTT. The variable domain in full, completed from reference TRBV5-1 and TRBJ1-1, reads KAGVTQTPRYLIKTRGQQVTLSCSPISGHRSVSWYQQTPGQGLQFLFEYFSETQRNKGNFPGRFSGRQFSNSRSEMNVSTLELGDSALYLCASSDSQGSTEAFFGQGTRLTVV.